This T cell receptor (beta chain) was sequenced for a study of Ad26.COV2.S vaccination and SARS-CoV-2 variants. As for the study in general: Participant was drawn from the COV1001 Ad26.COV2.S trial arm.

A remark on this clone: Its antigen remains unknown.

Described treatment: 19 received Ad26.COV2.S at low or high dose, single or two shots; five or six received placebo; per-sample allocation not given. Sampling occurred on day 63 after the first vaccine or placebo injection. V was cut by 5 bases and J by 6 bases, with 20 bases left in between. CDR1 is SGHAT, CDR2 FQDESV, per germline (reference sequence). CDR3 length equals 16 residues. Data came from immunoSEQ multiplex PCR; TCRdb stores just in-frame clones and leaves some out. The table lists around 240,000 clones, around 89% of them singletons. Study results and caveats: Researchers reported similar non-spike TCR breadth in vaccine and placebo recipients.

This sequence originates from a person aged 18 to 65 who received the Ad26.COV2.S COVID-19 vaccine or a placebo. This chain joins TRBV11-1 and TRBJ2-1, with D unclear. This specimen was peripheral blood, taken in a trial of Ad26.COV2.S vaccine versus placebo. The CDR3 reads CASSHNSLLATNEQFF. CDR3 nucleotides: TGTGCCAGCAGCCATAACAGTCTCCTTGCTACCAATGAGCAGTTCTTC.